The source of this T cell receptor (beta chain) is a study of cytomegalovirus exposure and HLA in healthy donors. Germline loops: CDR1 SGHRS, CDR2 YFSETQ. The CDR3 is 16 amino acids. The junction had 11 bases not matched to a gene; V was cut back by 5 bases and J by 6 bases. Notes on this clone: Its target is not known.

Study-wide points: Both high specificity and high sensitivity reportedly marked the classifier's diagnosis of cytomegalovirus status.

The PCR made use of 60 Vbeta and 13 Jbeta primers. Profiled with immunoSEQ multiplex PCR; TCRdb holds only in-frame clones, not every one. The sample lists 150,000 to 200,000 clones; 65% to 85% were seen once. Sequencing input: PBMCs. The chain has TRBV5-1 and TRBJ2-1, with 10 bases that match TRBD2. The receptor was derived from a man aged 55 to 69 in good health and CMV-seronegative. In nucleotides, the CDR3 is TGCGCCAGCAGAAATAGAAGCGGGGGGGCCCGCAATGAGCAGTTCTTC. It translates to CASRNRSGGARNEQFF.